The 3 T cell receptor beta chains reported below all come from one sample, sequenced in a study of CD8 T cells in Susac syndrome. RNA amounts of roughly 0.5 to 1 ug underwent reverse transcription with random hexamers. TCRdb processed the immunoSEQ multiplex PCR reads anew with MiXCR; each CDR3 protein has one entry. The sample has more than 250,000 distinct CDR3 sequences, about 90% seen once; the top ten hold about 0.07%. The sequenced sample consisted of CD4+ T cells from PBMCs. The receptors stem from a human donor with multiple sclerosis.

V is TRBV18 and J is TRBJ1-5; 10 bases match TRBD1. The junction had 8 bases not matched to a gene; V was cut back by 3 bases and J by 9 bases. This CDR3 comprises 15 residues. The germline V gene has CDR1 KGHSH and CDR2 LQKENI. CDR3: CASSPETGGYLPQHF. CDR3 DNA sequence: TGTGCCAGCTCACCGGAGACAGGGGGCTACCTGCCCCAGCATTTT.

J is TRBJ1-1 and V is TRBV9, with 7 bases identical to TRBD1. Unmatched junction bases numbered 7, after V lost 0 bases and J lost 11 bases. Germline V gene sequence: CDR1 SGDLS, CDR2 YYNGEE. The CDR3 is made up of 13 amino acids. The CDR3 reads CASSVGQGVAAFF. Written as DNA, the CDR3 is TGTGCCAGCAGCGTAGGGCAGGGGGTTGCGGCTTTCTTT.

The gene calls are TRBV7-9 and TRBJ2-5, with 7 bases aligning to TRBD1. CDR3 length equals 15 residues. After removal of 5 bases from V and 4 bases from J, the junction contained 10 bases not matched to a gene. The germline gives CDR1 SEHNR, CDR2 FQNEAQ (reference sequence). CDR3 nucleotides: TGTGCCAGCAGCGGCAGGGGACAGATCAGAGAGACCCAGTACTTC. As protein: CASSGRGQIRETQYF.